By frequency, the clone carrying this TCR beta chain registers medium-sized. Antigen unknown. Germline V gene sequence: CDR1 KGHSH, CDR2 LQKENI. CDR3 length: 16 amino acids. The stem-like memory CD8+ T cells (TSTEM) had a CCR7+ PD-1- TIGIT- phenotype. Enriched by negative magnetic separation, total CD8+ T cells were obtained. These data come from a study of human CD8 memory T cell subsets. General study findings and limits: Stem-like memory and precursor exhausted T cell repertoires had very little in common with each other.

Production of TCR beta libraries used UMI-labeled 5' RACE as the method. TCRdb reprocessed the 5' RACE reads; each CDR3 protein has one entry and no DNA is given. Its listing shows approximately 7,000 distinct CDR3 sequences. The chain combines TRBV18 with TRBJ2-1; lacking DNA, the TRBD2 call made by TCRdb goes unchecked. Sequencing input: CD8+ stem-like memory T cells (TSCM and TCM) sorted from PBMCs. Subset indicated: stem-like memory CD8 T cells (TSTEM), CCR7+ PD-1- TIGIT-. This sequence originates from a human donor in good health. The CDR3 loop is CASSPAATSGQNEQFF.